The rows below give T cell receptor beta chains drawn from one sample of a study of persistence of HIV-infected CD4 T cells. Antigens of these TCRs are unknown. Measured with immunoSEQ multiplex PCR; TCRdb has only the in-frame clones, and not every one. This sample has under 15,000 clones, with more than 70% found just once. The material sequenced was CD4+ T cells sorted from PBMCs after 18-hour stimulation, taken from a patient who received antiretroviral therapy. Receptors originate from an adult man with HIV who was CMV-seropositive. Both conserved end residues are part of each CDR3.

TRBV27	TRBJ1-4	CASSLMGQGEKLFF
TRBV2	TRBJ1-2	CASSEGEARAYGYTF
TRBV28	TRBJ1-1	CASRTRGFTEAFF
TRBV18	TRBJ2-3	CASSPRDRGTDTQYF
TRBV11-3	TRBJ2-2	CASSSSGTGPGELFF
TRBV5-1	TRBJ2-2	CASSLARGTGHIGELFF
TRBV7-2	TRBJ2-2	CASNSDGIANTGELFF
TRBV5-8	TRBJ2-7	CASSLEGAYEQYF
TRBV18	TRBJ1-6	CASSLRDRVFSPLHF
TRBV3-1/TRBV3-2	TRBJ2-3	CASSLSSGELVRTQYF
TRBV5-4	TRBJ1-2	CASSRPGENYGYTF
TRBV10-2	TRBJ1-2	CASSLRQLGLNNYGYTF
TRBV5-1	TRBJ1-4	CASSWEQGANEKLFF
TRBV7-2	TRBJ2-6	CASSPDRGRGANVLTF
TRBV18	TRBJ2-3	CASSLALWGTDTQYF
TRBV7-2	TRBJ1-2	CASSLDGTVGYTF
TRBV27	TRBJ2-1	CASSSAGGLTGQFF